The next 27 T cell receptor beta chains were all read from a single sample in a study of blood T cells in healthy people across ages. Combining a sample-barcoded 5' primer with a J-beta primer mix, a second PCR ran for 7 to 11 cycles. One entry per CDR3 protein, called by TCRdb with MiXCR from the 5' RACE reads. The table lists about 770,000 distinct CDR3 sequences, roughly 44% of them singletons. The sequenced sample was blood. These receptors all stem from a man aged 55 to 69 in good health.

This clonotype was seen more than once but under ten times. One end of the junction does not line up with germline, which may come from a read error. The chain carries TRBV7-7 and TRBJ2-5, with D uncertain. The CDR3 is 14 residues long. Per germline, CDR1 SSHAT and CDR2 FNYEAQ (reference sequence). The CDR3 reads CASSVSRSTETQYF. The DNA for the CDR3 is TGTGCTAGCAGCGTGAGTCGTAGCACGGAGACCCAGTACTTC.

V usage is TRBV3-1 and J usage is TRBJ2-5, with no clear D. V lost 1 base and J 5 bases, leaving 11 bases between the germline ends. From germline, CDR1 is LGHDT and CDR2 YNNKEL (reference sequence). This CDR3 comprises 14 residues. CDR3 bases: TGTGCCAGCAGCCAAGCCAGGCTAGGGGAGACCCAGTACTTC. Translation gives CASSQARLGETQYF.

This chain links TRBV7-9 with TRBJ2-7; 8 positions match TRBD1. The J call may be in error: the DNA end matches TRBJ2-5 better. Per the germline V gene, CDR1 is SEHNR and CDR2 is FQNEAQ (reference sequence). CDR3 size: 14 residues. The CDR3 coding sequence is TGTGCCAGCAGCTTAGAGGACAGGGAAAAGACCCAGTACTTC. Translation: CASSLEDREKTQYF.

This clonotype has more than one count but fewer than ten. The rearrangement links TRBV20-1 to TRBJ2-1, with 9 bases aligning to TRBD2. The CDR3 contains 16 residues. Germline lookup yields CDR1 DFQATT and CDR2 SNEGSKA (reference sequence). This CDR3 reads CRLDPSGVHSYNEQFF. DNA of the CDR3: TGCAGATTAGATCCTAGCGGGGTGCACTCCTACAATGAGCAGTTCTTC.

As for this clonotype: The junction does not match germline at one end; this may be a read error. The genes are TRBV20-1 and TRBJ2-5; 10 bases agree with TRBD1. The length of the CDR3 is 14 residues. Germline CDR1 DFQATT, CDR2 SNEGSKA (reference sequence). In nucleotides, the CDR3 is TGCAGTGCTGGAGACGGGACAGGGGAAGGAGAGCAGTACTTC. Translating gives CSAGDGTGEGEQYF.

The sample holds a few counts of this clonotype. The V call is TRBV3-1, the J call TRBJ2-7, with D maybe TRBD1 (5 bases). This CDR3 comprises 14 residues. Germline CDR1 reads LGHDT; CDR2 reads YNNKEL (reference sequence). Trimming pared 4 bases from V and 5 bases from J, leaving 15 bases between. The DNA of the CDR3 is TGTGCCAGCAGCCCTACAGGTCTCTTTGACGAGCAGTACTTC. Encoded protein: CASSPTGLFDEQYF.

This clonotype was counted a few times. DNA of the CDR3: TGCAGTGCCGGAGCGGGATTGATATACAATGAGCAGTTCTTC. It yields the protein CSAGAGLIYNEQFF. The chain employs TRBV20-1 and TRBJ2-1, with 7 positions matching TRBD2. The CDR3 is 14 amino acids. The germline CDR1 and CDR2 sequences are DFQATT and SNEGSKA (reference sequence). The V and J ends lost 6 bases and 4 bases, in that order; junction bases with no gene match: 9.

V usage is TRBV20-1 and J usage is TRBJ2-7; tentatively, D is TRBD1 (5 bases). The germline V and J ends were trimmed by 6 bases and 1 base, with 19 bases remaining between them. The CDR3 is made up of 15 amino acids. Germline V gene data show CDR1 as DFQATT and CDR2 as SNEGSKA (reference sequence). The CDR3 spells CSASPLREQSYEQYF. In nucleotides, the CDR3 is TGCAGTGCGAGTCCTCTCAGGGAACAATCCTACGAGCAGTACTTC.

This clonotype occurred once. The CDR3 sequence: CASSADQTGYGYTF. The CDR3 DNA sequence: TGTGCCAGCAGTGCAGACCAGACAGGGTATGGCTACACCTTC. This chain links TRBV12-3 or TRBV12-4 with TRBJ1-2; 7 nucleotides agree with TRBD1. V dropped 5 bases and J dropped 5; count of bases not matched to a gene: 8. CDR3 length: 14 amino acids.

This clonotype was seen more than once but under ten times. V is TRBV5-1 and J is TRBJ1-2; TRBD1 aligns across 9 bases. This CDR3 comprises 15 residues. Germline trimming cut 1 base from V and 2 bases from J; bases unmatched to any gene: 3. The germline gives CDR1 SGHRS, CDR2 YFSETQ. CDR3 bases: TGCGCCAGCAGCTTGAACAGGGGGCCGAACTATGGCTACACCTTC. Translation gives CASSLNRGPNYGYTF.

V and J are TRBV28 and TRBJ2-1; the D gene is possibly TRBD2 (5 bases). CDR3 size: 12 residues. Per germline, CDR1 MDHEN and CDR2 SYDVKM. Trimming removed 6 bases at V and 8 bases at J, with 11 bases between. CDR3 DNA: TGTGCCAGCAGAACTAGGTCCCATGAGCAGTTCTTC. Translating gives CASRTRSHEQFF.

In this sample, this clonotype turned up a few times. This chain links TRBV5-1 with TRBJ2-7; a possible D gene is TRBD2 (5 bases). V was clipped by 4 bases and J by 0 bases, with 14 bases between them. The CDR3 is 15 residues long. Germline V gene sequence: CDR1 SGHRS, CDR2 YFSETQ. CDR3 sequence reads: CASSVRTASSYEQYF. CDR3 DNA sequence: TGCGCCAGCAGCGTCCGGACTGCCAGCTCCTACGAGCAGTACTTC.

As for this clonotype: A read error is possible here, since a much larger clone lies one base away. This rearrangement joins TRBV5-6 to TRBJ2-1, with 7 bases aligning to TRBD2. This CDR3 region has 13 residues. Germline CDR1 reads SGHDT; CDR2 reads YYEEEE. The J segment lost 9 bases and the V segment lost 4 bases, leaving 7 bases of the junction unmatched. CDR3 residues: CASSRHGGSEQFF. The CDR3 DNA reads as TGTGCCAGCAGCCGACACGGGGGGTCTGAGCAGTTCTTC.

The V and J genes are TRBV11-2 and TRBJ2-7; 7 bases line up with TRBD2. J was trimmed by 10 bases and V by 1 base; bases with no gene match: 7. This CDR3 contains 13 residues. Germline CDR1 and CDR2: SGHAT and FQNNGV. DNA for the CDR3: TGTGCCAGCAGCTTAGGCTCCAGCGGGGTTCAGTACTTC. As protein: CASSLGSSGVQYF. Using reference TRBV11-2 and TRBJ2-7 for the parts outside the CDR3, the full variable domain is EAGVAQSPRYKIIEKRQSVAFWCNPISGHATLYWYQQILGQGPKLLIQFQNNGVVDDSQLPKDRFSAERLKGVDSTLKIQPAKLEDSAVYLCASSLGSSGVQYFGPGTRLTVT.

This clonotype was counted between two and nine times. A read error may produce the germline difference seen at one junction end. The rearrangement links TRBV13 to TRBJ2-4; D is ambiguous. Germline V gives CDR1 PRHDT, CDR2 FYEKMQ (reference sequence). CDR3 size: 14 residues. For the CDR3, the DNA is TGTGCCAGCAGCGTAGGTGACTCAGGAAACATTCAGTACTTC. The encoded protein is CASSVGDSGNIQYF.

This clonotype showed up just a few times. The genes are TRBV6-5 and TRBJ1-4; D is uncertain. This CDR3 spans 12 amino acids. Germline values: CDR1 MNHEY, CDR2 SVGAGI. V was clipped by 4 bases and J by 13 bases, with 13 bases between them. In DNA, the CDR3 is TGTGCCAGCAGTTCCCGCGGGAGTGTACTGTTTTTT. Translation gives CASSSRGSVLFF.

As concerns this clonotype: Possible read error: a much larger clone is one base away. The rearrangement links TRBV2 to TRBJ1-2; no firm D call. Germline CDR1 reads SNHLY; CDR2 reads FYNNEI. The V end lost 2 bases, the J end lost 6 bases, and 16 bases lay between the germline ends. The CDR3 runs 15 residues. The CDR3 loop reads CASSETRPTGNGYTF. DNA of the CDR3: TGTGCCAGCAGTGAAACGCGACCGACGGGAAATGGCTACACCTTC.

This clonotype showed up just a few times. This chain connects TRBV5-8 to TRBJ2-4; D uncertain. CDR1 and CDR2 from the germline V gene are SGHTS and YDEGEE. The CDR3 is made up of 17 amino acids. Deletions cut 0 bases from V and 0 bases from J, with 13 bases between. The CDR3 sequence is CASSLVFTAIAKNIQYF. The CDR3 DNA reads TGTGCCAGCAGCTTGGTGTTCACCGCCATAGCCAAAAACATTCAGTACTTC.

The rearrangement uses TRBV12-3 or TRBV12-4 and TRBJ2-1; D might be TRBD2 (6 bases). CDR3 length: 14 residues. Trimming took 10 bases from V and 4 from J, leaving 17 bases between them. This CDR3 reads CATTGTGRYNEQFF. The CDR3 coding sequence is TGTGCCACTACCGGGACGGGGAGGTACAATGAGCAGTTCTTC.

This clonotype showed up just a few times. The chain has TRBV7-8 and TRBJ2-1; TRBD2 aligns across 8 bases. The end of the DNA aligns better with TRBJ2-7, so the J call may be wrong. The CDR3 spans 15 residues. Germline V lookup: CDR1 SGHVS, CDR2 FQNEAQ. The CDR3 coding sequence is TGTGCCAGCAGCTTAGTAGCGGGGAATTACAATGAGCAGTACTTC. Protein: CASSLVAGNYNEQYF.

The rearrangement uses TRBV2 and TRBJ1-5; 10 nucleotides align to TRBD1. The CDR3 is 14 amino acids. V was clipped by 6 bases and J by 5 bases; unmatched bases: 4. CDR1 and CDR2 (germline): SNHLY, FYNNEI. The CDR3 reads CASRRDRGDQPQHF. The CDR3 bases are TGTGCCAGCAGGAGGGACAGGGGAGATCAGCCCCAGCATTTT.

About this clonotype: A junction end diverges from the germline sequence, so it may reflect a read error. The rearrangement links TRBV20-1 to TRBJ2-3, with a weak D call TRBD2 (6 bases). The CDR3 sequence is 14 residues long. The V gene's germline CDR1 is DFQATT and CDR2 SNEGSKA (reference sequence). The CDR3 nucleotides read TGCAGTGCTTGGGACTCCGGGGGTACAGATACGCGGTATTTT. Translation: CSAWDSGGTDTRYF.

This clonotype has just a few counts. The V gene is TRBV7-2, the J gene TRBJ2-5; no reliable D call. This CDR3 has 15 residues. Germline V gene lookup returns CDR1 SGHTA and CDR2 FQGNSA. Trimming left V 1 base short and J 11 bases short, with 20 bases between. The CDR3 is CASSLGQKLYNEQYF. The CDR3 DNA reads TGTGCCAGCAGCTTAGGGCAGAAGCTCTACAATGAGCAGTACTTC.

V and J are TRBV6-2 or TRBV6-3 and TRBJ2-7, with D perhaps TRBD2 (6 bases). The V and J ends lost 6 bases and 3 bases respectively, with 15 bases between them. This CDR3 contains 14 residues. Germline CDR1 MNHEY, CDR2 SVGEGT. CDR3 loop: CASSPGGSLYEQYF. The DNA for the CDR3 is TGTGCCAGCAGCCCCGGGGGTTCCCTCTACGAGCAGTACTTC.

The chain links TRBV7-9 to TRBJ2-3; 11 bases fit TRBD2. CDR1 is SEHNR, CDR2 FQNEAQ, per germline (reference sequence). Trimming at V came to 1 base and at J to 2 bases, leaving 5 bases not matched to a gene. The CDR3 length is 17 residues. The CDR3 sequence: CASSLEGLAVYTDTQYF. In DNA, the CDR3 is TGTGCCAGCAGCTTAGAGGGACTAGCGGTCTACACAGATACGCAGTATTTT.

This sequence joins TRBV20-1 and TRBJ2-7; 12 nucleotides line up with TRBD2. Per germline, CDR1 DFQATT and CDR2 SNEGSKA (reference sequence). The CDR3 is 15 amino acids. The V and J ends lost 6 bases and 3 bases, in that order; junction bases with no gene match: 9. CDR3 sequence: CSASTPGLAGYEQYF. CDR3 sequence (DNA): TGCAGTGCAAGTACTCCGGGACTAGCGGGCTACGAGCAGTACTTC.

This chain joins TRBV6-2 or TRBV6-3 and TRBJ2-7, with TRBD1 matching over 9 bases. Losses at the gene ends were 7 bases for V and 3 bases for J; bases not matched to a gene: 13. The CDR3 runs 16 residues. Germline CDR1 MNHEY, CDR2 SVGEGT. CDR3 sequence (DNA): TGTGCCAGCACCACGGACAGGGGCGTCAAGTACTACGAGCAGTACTTC. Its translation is CASTTDRGVKYYEQYF.